A single sample gave rise to the 24 T cell receptor beta chains below, sequenced in a study of identical twins (dated by TCRdb to the mid-2010s). Libraries were built with 5' RACE. This sample was sequenced with an Illumina HiSeq 2000. The public sequencing data were trimmed at Q25 with fastp and processed into clonotypes with MiXCR by TCRdb, which kept only in-frame beta chains. One record per CDR3 amino acid sequence lists the most common genes and DNA. This sample lists around 690,000 distinct CDR3 sequences; around 20% were detected once. Approximately 4.3% of the sample is taken by the ten largest. A further study also used this sample, focusing on T cells expressing NK-cell markers.

Specimen: PBMCs. The receptors here all came from a woman aged 18-35 years in good health.

The CDR3 region is CATSRKGDTEAFF. The CDR3 nucleotides are TGTGCCACCAGCAGAAAAGGGGACACTGAAGCTTTCTTT. V is TRBV15 and J is TRBJ1-1; D possibly corresponds to TRBD1 (5 bases). The V gene's germline CDR1 is LNHNV and CDR2 YYDKDF (reference sequence). The CDR3 runs to 13 residues. Trimming removed 2 bases from V and 3 bases from J, with 7 bases in between.

The V gene is TRBV9, the J gene TRBJ2-5; TRBD2 matches at 11 bases. This CDR3 is built from 17 residues. Germline V gene data show CDR1 as SGDLS and CDR2 as YYNGEE. V lost 0 bases to trimming and J lost 4 bases; unmatched junction nucleotides: 8. The CDR3 nucleotides are TGTGCCAGCAGCGTAGGGGTAACTAGCGGGGGCGGAGAGACCCAGTACTTC. It codes for CASSVGVTSGGGETQYF.

The rearrangement joins TRBV4-2 to TRBJ2-1; D call uncertain. This CDR3 has 16 residues. The V gene's germline CDR1 is LGHNA and CDR2 YNFKEQ. The V gene lost 0 bases and the J gene lost 8 bases, with 17 bases spanning the gap. The CDR3 protein is CASSQDSAPRTDEQFF. CDR3 nucleotides: TGTGCCAGCAGCCAAGACTCAGCCCCAAGGACCGATGAGCAGTTCTTC.

The sample holds many counts of this clonotype. The chain's CDR3 is CASSQIQGLGGTEAFF. In DNA form, the CDR3 reads TGCGCCAGCAGCCAAATACAGGGCCTCGGTGGAACTGAAGCTTTCTTT. The chain uses TRBV5-1 and TRBJ1-1, with D possibly matching TRBD1 (6 bases). The CDR3 sequence is 16 residues long. V dropped 4 bases and J dropped 5 bases, with 21 bases sitting between them. CDR1 is SGHRS and CDR2 is YFSETQ in the germline V gene.

The V call is TRBV18, the J call TRBJ2-7; 13 positions match TRBD2. Germline V lookup: CDR1 KGHSH, CDR2 LQKENI. After removal of 2 bases from V and 7 bases from J, the junction contained 11 bases not matched to a gene. CDR3 size: 17 residues. The CDR3: CASSPVFRTSGSGEQYF. The CDR3, as DNA: TGTGCCAGCTCACCAGTGTTTAGGACTAGCGGGAGCGGTGAGCAGTACTTC. Complete variable domain (other parts from reference TRBV18 and TRBJ2-7): NAGVMQNPRHLVRRRGQEARLRCSPMKGHSHVYWYRQLPEEGLKFMVYLQKENIIDESGMPKERFSAEFPKEGPSILRIQQVVRGDSAAYFCASSPVFRTSGSGEQYFGPGTRLTVT.

The chain carries TRBV20-1 and TRBJ2-3; perhaps D is TRBD1 or TRBD2 (6 bases each). Germline values: CDR1 DFQATT, CDR2 SNEGSKA (reference sequence). The CDR3 has 13 residues. Trimming removed 6 bases at V and 4 bases at J, with 14 bases between. CDR3 residues: CSASGQRADTQYF. CDR3 nucleotides: TGCAGTGCCTCTGGACAGCGGGCAGATACGCAGTATTTT.

The rearrangement joins TRBV4-3 to TRBJ1-3; tentative D call: TRBD1 (6 bases). The CDR3 has 16 residues. Germline CDR1 LGHNA, CDR2 YSLEER. Trimming removed 3 bases from V and 4 bases from J, with 16 bases in between. The CDR3 region has the DNA TGCGCCAGCAGCCAGGAAACAGGGAGGTCAGGAAACACCATATATTTT. Amino acid sequence: CASSQETGRSGNTIYF.

The table lists this clonotype with many counts. The J gene is TRBJ1-3, the V gene TRBV7-2, with D possibly being TRBD1 (6 bases). Per germline, CDR1 SGHTA and CDR2 FQGNSA. The CDR3 sequence is 16 residues long. V lost 6 bases, J lost 2 bases, and 17 bases lay in between. The CDR3 reads CASRSQGGRTGNTIYF. The CDR3 DNA follows: TGTGCCAGCAGGTCACAGGGTGGGAGAACTGGAAACACCATATATTTT.

The gene calls are TRBV20-1 and TRBJ2-3; 9 positions match TRBD2. The J segment lost 5 bases and the V segment lost 3 bases, leaving 6 bases of the junction unmatched. Per germline, CDR1 DFQATT and CDR2 SNEGSKA (reference sequence). The CDR3 is 14 amino acids. This chain's CDR3 is CSARVAGVLDTQYF. DNA for the CDR3: TGCAGTGCTAGGGTAGCGGGAGTTTTAGATACGCAGTATTTT.

The chain employs TRBV14 and TRBJ2-3; perhaps TRBD2 as D (6 bases). Germline values: CDR1 SGHDN, CDR2 FVKESK. Trimming stripped 3 bases from V and 0 bases from J, with 13 bases between. This CDR3 comprises 16 residues. CDR3 bases: TGTGCCAGCAGCCACGGGCCTAGCGTTAGCACAGATACGCAGTATTTT. It codes for CASSHGPSVSTDTQYF.

The genes are TRBV9 and TRBJ1-1; TRBD1 is a possible D gene (6 bases). This CDR3 is built from 13 residues. V lost 0 bases and J 12 bases, leaving 15 bases between the germline ends. Per the germline V gene, CDR1 is SGDLS and CDR2 is YYNGEE. As DNA, the CDR3 is TGTGCCAGCAGCGTAGCGGGGGGCGTGCAGCCTTTCTTT. Translating gives CASSVAGGVQPFF.

The V and J genes are TRBV20-1 and TRBJ2-1; D remains ambiguous. Germline V gives CDR1 DFQATT, CDR2 SNEGSKA (reference sequence). With 2 bases removed from V and 5 bases from J, the gap between germline ends came to 25 bases. The CDR3 totals 18 residues. The CDR3 coding sequence is TGCAGTGCTAGATCCCCCCTGGTAAGACTTTCCCCCCACAATGAGCAGTTCTTC. Amino acid sequence: CSARSPLVRLSPHNEQFF.

The genes are TRBV7-2 and TRBJ2-3; 9 bases agree with TRBD1. Per germline, CDR1 SGHTA and CDR2 FQGNSA. The CDR3 is 14 amino acids. V lost 6 bases, J lost 7 bases, and 8 bases stayed unmatched. For the CDR3, the DNA is TGTGCCAGCAGTCGGACAGGGGCGGCAAATACGCAGTATTTT. Translation gives CASSRTGAANTQYF.

This clonotype was picked up a small number of times. V gene TRBV3-1 combines with J gene TRBJ2-7, with D perhaps matching TRBD1 (6 bases). The germline gives CDR1 LGHDT, CDR2 YNNKEL (reference sequence). V dropped 0 bases and J dropped 6 bases, with 9 bases sitting between them. The CDR3 has 13 residues. CDR3 sequence: CASSQDPDSEQYF. In DNA, the CDR3 is TGTGCCAGCAGCCAAGACCCGGACAGCGAGCAGTACTTC.

This clonotype was recorded at least ten times. The CDR3: CASSVAGGQQNIQYF. The CDR3 coding sequence is TGTGCCAGCAGCGTAGCAGGGGGTCAGCAAAACATTCAGTACTTC. The rearrangement links TRBV9 to TRBJ2-4; 7 bases match TRBD1. Germline CDR1 SGDLS, CDR2 YYNGEE. Losses at the gene ends were 0 bases for V and 5 bases for J; bases not matched to a gene: 5. This CDR3 is 15 amino acids long.

This clonotype was observed a handful of times. The rearrangement uses TRBV7-6 and TRBJ2-7, with D possibly matching TRBD1 (5 bases). The CDR3 runs 13 residues. The germline gives CDR1 SGHVS, CDR2 FNYEAQ. Between the trimmed V and J ends, which lost 2 bases and 5 bases, there was a span of 10 bases. The CDR3 DNA sequence: TGTGCCAGCAGCTTATCAGGGAAACACGAGCAGTACTTC. Encoded protein: CASSLSGKHEQYF.

This clonotype was observed at least ten times. The chain couples TRBV12-3 or TRBV12-4 to TRBJ2-7, with 8 bases identical to TRBD1. V lost 3 bases, J lost 2 bases, and 3 bases stayed unmatched. The CDR3 consists of 14 residues. As DNA, the CDR3 is TGTGCCAGCAGTTTCACGGGACAGGCCTACGAGCAGTACTTC. Residues: CASSFTGQAYEQYF.

A few counts support this clonotype. The chain employs TRBV27 and TRBJ2-7; TRBD2 might be the D (5 bases). In germline, CDR1 is MNHEY, CDR2 SMNVEV (reference sequence). The CDR3 runs 15 residues. Between the trimmed V and J ends, which lost 5 bases and 0 bases, there was a span of 14 bases. CDR3: CASSTSGGPSYEQYF. The CDR3 DNA follows: TGTGCCAGCAGTACCTCGGGCGGGCCCTCCTACGAGCAGTACTTC.

This clonotype was found a few times. The chain joins TRBV21-1 to TRBJ1-2; the D call of TRBD1 is as the table states it, not checked on the DNA. TRBV21-1 is given as a pseudogene. The CDR3 runs to 18 residues. The CDR3 reads CASSAPHRDRGCDYGYTF. CDR3 nucleotides: TGTGCCAGCAGCGCTCCTCACCGGGACAGGGGTTGTGACTATGGCTACACCTTC.

Ten or more counts support this clonotype. This chain joins TRBV7-3 and TRBJ2-3, with 7 bases that match TRBD1. CDR1 is SGHTA, CDR2 FQGTGA, per germline. This CDR3 spans 14 amino acids. Trimming took 4 bases from V and 4 from J; bases not matched to a gene: 5. CDR3 sequence (DNA): TGTGCCAGCAGCTCCGTCGGGACAGCAGATACGCAGTATTTT. Protein sequence: CASSSVGTADTQYF.

This chain joins TRBV11-2 and TRBJ2-3; D unresolved. Between the trimmed V and J ends, which lost 2 bases and 2 bases, there was a span of 11 bases. The germline gives CDR1 SGHAT, CDR2 FQNNGV. The CDR3 runs to 15 residues. In DNA, the CDR3 is TGTGCCAGCAGCTTAAGACTTCGTCCCACAGATACGCAGTATTTT. It encodes CASSLRLRPTDTQYF.

This clonotype has only a few counts. The chain employs TRBV10-3 and TRBJ2-1, with TRBD2 matching over 15 bases. CDR3 length: 14 residues. V dropped 10 bases and J dropped 3; count of bases not matched to a gene: 1. Germline CDR1 ENHRY, CDR2 SYGVKD. In DNA form, the CDR3 reads TGTGCCACGGGACTAGCGGGAGGCTACAATGAGCAGTTCTTC. Protein: CATGLAGGYNEQFF.

The chain carries TRBV21-1 and TRBJ2-7. TRBV21-1 is tagged as a pseudogene. The length of the CDR3 is 11 residues. CDR3 sequence: CASSKSQEQYF. The CDR3 coding sequence is TGTGCCAGCAGCAAAAGCCAGGAGCAGTACTTC.

In its sample, this clonotype was seen a few times. The V gene is TRBV7-9, the J gene TRBJ2-5, with 7 bases that match TRBD2. Germline trimming cut 7 bases from V and 4 bases from J; bases unmatched to any gene: 6. The CDR3 covers 13 residues. CDR1 SEHNR and CDR2 FQNEAQ come from the germline V gene (reference sequence). Written as DNA, the CDR3 is TGTGCCAGCACGCCCAGCGGGGTAGAGACCCAGTACTTC. Translating gives CASTPSGVETQYF.